This T cell receptor beta chain derives from a study of blood T cells in healthy people across ages. The study, taken as a whole, reports: Long-lived and aged donors differed, with more naive CD4+ cells and higher diversity in the long-lived. The study could not conclusively compare naive and antigen-experienced cells, given its unsorted PBMCs.

V was clipped by 3 bases and J by 8 bases, with 16 bases between them. CDR1 MDHEN and CDR2 SYDVKM come from the germline V gene. The CDR3 totals 14 residues. Concerning this clonotype: Its antigen remains unknown.

Then a second PCR, running about 6 to 11 cycles, was carried out with a sample-barcoded 5' primer and a J-beta primer mix. Each of the cDNA molecules was tagged by a template-switch adaptor with 12 random nucleotides. TCRdb re-analysed the 5' RACE reads in MiXCR, keeping a single row per CDR3 protein. The data hold about 970,000 distinct CDR3 sequences, with roughly 51% observed a single time. V and J are TRBV28 and TRBJ1-2; D is ambiguous. This receptor was taken from a woman aged 60-75 years in good health. Sequenced input: blood. DNA for the CDR3: TGTGCCAGCAGTTTCCCCGGTGGATCTTTCGGCTACACCTTC. It encodes CASSFPGGSFGYTF.